This is a list of T cell receptor beta chains from one sample in a study of OX40 agonist ivuxolimab in advanced cancers. Sequencing was performed with immunoSEQ multiplex PCR; in TCRdb, only in-frame clones are kept and a portion is missing. The table has about 83,000 clones, roughly 80% seen once; the top ten hold roughly 1.9%. Sequenced material: CD4+ or CD8+ T cells sorted from blood, taken in a trial of the OX40 agonist ivuxolimab. All receptors derive from an adult with an advanced solid tumor such as melanoma, head and neck, liver or kidney cancer. CDR3s include the opening cysteine and the closing phenylalanine or tryptophan. D genes are given only for firm matches. The size entry is marked missing in some rows and otherwise reads once, few, many or a size class.

j_call v_call clone_size d_call cdr3_aa cdr3_nt
TRBJ1-1 TRBV30 - - CAWSPRGGRNTEAFF TGTGCCTGGAGTCCCCGGGGGGGGCGGAACACTGAAGCTTTCTTT
TRBJ1-1 TRBV5-6 - - CASSFRTEAFF TGTGCCAGCAGCTTTAGAACTGAAGCTTTCTTT
TRBJ2-3 TRBV19 - TRBD1 CASSITGTALYTDTQYF TGTGCCAGTAGTATAACCGGGACAGCTCTTTACACAGATACGCAGTATTTT
TRBJ2-6 TRBV6-5 - - CASTTQASGANVLTF TGTGCCAGCACCACCCAGGCTTCTGGGGCCAACGTCCTGACTTTC
TRBJ1-3 TRBV4-1 - - CASSQEFPGTIYF TGCGCCAGCAGCCAAGAATTCCCGGGAACCATATATTTT
TRBJ2-2 TRBV5-1 - - CASSLTEAGSGELFF TGCGCCAGCAGCCTGACGGAGGCAGGGTCCGGGGAGCTGTTTTTT
TRBJ2-5 TRBV6-5 - - CASSRTRISGKTQYF TGTGCCAGCAGCCGAACTCGAATATCAGGGAAGACCCAGTACTTC
TRBJ1-5 TRBV2 - - CASSRRVGQPQHF TGTGCCAGCTCGCGTCGGGTGGGTCAGCCCCAGCATTTT
TRBJ1-1 TRBV13 few - CASRLEGTTEAFF TGTGCCAGCAGGCTAGAAGGGACCACTGAAGCTTTCTTT
TRBJ2-5 TRBV15 - TRBD2 CATSRDRLAVETQYF TGTGCCACCAGCAGAGATCGACTAGCCGTTGAGACCCAGTACTTC
TRBJ1-4 TRBV28 - - CASRGTSKEKLFF TGTGCCAGCAGGGGGACGTCAAAGGAAAAACTGTTTTTT
TRBJ1-1 TRBV28 few TRBD1 CASRVGQGAFF TGTGCCAGCAGGGTCGGACAGGGGGCTTTCTTT
TRBJ1-2 TRBV18 - - CASSPNRANYGYTF TGTGCCAGCTCACCAAACCGAGCTAACTATGGCTACACCTTC
TRBJ2-5 TRBV5-6 once - CASSTGLYQETQYF TGTGCCAGCAGCACCGGCCTGTACCAAGAGACCCAGTACTTC
TRBJ1-1 TRBV6-5 - - CASSYSKVNTEAFF TGTGCCAGCAGTTACTCGAAGGTGAACACTGAAGCTTTCTTT
TRBJ1-6 TRBV2 - TRBD1 CASHPGFKSRQGWNSPLHF TGTGCCAGCCACCCCGGGTTCAAATCACGACAGGGGTGGAATTCACCCCTCCACTTT
TRBJ2-3 TRBV29-1 - - CSVARGLSDTQYF TGCAGCGTTGCCCGGGGGTTGTCAGATACGCAGTATTTT
TRBJ1-2 TRBV7-2 once - CASSLFQAGGGYTF TGTGCCAGCAGCTTATTTCAGGCCGGGGGCGGCTACACCTTC
TRBJ2-3 TRBV9 - TRBD1 CASSFRDRVTDTQYF TGTGCCAGCAGCTTCCGGGACAGGGTCACAGATACGCAGTATTTT
TRBJ1-4 TRBV5-1 - - CASSLGRLDEKLFF TGCGCCAGCAGCTTGGGGAGGCTTGATGAAAAACTGTTTTTT